The rows below give T cell receptor beta chains drawn from one sample of a study of OX40 agonist ivuxolimab in advanced cancers. The table came from immunoSEQ multiplex PCR; TCRdb's copy has only in-frame clones and leaves some out. Here the sample spans about 67,000 clones, about 84% being singletons. The sequencing here drew on CD4+ or CD8+ T cells sorted from blood, taken in a trial of the OX40 agonist ivuxolimab. The receptors come from an adult with an advanced solid tumor such as melanoma, head and neck, liver or kidney cancer. Each CDR3 is given with its conserved first and last residue. The order of the fields is clone size, J gene, V gene, D gene, CDR3 protein, CDR3 DNA. A D gene is named only where the DNA matches it firmly. The listing skips clone size in some rows; elsewhere it reads once, few, many or a size class.

clone_size: few
j_call: TRBJ2-3
v_call: TRBV7-8
d_call: .
cdr3_aa: CASSPPRRVGTDTQYF
cdr3_nt: TGTGCCAGCAGCCCCCCTAGGCGGGTCGGCACAGATACGCAGTATTTT

clone_size: .
j_call: TRBJ2-5
v_call: TRBV7-2
d_call: TRBD2
cdr3_aa: CASSLVRAGVETQYF
cdr3_nt: TGTGCCAGCAGCTTAGTTCGTGCGGGGGTAGAGACCCAGTACTTC

clone_size: .
j_call: TRBJ2-5
v_call: TRBV5-1
d_call: TRBD1
cdr3_aa: CASSVGTGGQETQYF
cdr3_nt: TGCGCCAGCAGCGTCGGGACAGGGGGGCAAGAGACCCAGTACTTC

clone_size: .
j_call: TRBJ1-1
v_call: TRBV6-1
d_call: .
cdr3_aa: CASSERVNTEAFF
cdr3_nt: TGTGCCAGCAGTGAGAGAGTTAACACTGAAGCTTTCTTT

clone_size: .
j_call: TRBJ2-2
v_call: TRBV14
d_call: .
cdr3_aa: CASSLFRDAGELFF
cdr3_nt: TGTGCCAGCAGCCTATTCCGGGACGCCGGGGAGCTGTTTTTT

clone_size: .
j_call: TRBJ1-2
v_call: TRBV18
d_call: TRBD1
cdr3_aa: CASSPTTGSNYGYTF
cdr3_nt: TGTGCCAGCTCACCAACGACAGGGTCCAACTATGGCTACACCTTC

clone_size: .
j_call: TRBJ2-1
v_call: TRBV29-1
d_call: TRBD1
cdr3_aa: CSVWTGERNEQFF
cdr3_nt: TGCAGCGTATGGACAGGGGAGAGGAATGAGCAGTTCTTC

clone_size: .
j_call: TRBJ2-6
v_call: TRBV5-1
d_call: .
cdr3_aa: CATMKTSGANVLTF
cdr3_nt: TGCGCCACAATGAAGACCTCTGGGGCCAACGTCCTGACTTTC

clone_size: once
j_call: TRBJ1-1
v_call: TRBV5-1
d_call: .
cdr3_aa: CASSSEGHQNTEAFF
cdr3_nt: TGCGCCAGCAGCTCGGAGGGACACCAGAACACTGAAGCTTTCTTT

clone_size: .
j_call: TRBJ1-2
v_call: TRBV15
d_call: .
cdr3_aa: CATSLREGGYGYTF
cdr3_nt: TGTGCCACCAGCCTGAGAGAAGGGGGTTATGGCTACACCTTC

clone_size: .
j_call: TRBJ2-1
v_call: TRBV15
d_call: .
cdr3_aa: CATSIGPYNEQFF
cdr3_nt: TGTGCCACCAGCATAGGCCCCTACAATGAGCAGTTCTTC

clone_size: .
j_call: TRBJ1-2
v_call: TRBV7-2
d_call: .
cdr3_aa: CASSRQANYGYTF
cdr3_nt: TGTGCCAGCTCCCGACAGGCTAACTATGGCTACACCTTC

clone_size: .
j_call: TRBJ1-2
v_call: TRBV19
d_call: .
cdr3_aa: CASSFRQDGYTF
cdr3_nt: TGTGCCAGTAGTTTTAGACAGGATGGCTACACCTTC

clone_size: .
j_call: TRBJ2-7
v_call: TRBV18
d_call: TRBD1
cdr3_aa: CASSPTGAIYEQYF
cdr3_nt: TGTGCCAGCTCACCGACAGGGGCGATCTACGAGCAGTACTTC

clone_size: .
j_call: TRBJ2-2
v_call: TRBV19
d_call: .
cdr3_aa: CASSIGGPNTGELFF
cdr3_nt: TGTGCCAGTAGTATAGGGGGACCGAACACCGGGGAGCTGTTTTTT

clone_size: .
j_call: TRBJ2-7
v_call: TRBV7-2
d_call: TRBD2
cdr3_aa: CASRPGLAVGYEQYF
cdr3_nt: TGTGCCAGCAGACCCGGACTAGCGGTAGGCTACGAGCAGTACTTC

clone_size: .
j_call: TRBJ2-1
v_call: TRBV11-3
d_call: TRBD2
cdr3_aa: CASSPRAGPSYNEQFF
cdr3_nt: TGTGCCAGCAGCCCTAGAGCGGGGCCCTCCTACAATGAGCAGTTCTTC

clone_size: .
j_call: TRBJ2-1
v_call: TRBV25-1
d_call: .
cdr3_aa: CASSEPTGTGYNEQFF
cdr3_nt: TGTGCCAGCAGTGAGCCCACCGGGACTGGCTACAATGAGCAGTTCTTC

clone_size: once
j_call: TRBJ2-3
v_call: TRBV4-1
d_call: TRBD2
cdr3_aa: CASSSMGGVSTDTQYF
cdr3_nt: TGCGCCAGCAGCAGTATGGGGGGGGTTAGCACAGATACGCAGTATTTT

clone_size: .
j_call: TRBJ2-4
v_call: TRBV19
d_call: .
cdr3_aa: CASSQHWVSNIQYF
cdr3_nt: TGTGCCAGTAGTCAGCATTGGGTGTCAAACATTCAGTACTTC

clone_size: .
j_call: TRBJ2-2
v_call: TRBV7-8
d_call: .
cdr3_aa: CASSTRGVDTGELFF
cdr3_nt: TGTGCCAGCAGCACCCGCGGTGTGGACACCGGGGAGCTGTTTTTT

clone_size: few
j_call: TRBJ1-1
v_call: TRBV27
d_call: .
cdr3_aa: CASSFQGNTEAFF
cdr3_nt: TGTGCCAGCAGCTTTCAGGGGAACACTGAAGCTTTCTTT

clone_size: few
j_call: TRBJ2-2
v_call: TRBV27
d_call: .
cdr3_aa: CASSPWTAWELFF
cdr3_nt: TGTGCCAGCAGTCCCTGGACAGCGTGGGAGCTGTTTTTT

clone_size: .
j_call: TRBJ1-2
v_call: TRBV7-9
d_call: .
cdr3_aa: CASSPDGYYGYTF
cdr3_nt: TGTGCCAGCAGCCCGGACGGTTACTATGGCTACACCTTC

clone_size: .
j_call: TRBJ1-2
v_call: TRBV4-3
d_call: .
cdr3_aa: CASSQDPGSHYGYTF
cdr3_nt: TGCGCCAGCAGCCAAGATCCCGGGTCGCACTATGGCTACACCTTC

clone_size: .
j_call: TRBJ2-5
v_call: TRBV7-7
d_call: .
cdr3_aa: CASSLIGVQETQYF
cdr3_nt: TGTGCTAGCAGCTTGATTGGGGTTCAAGAGACCCAGTACTTC

clone_size: .
j_call: TRBJ2-7
v_call: TRBV7-2
d_call: .
cdr3_aa: CASSPPQGGSYEQYF
cdr3_nt: TGTGCCAGCAGCCCCCCTCAGGGGGGTTCCTACGAGCAGTACTTC

clone_size: .
j_call: TRBJ2-6
v_call: TRBV6-6
d_call: .
cdr3_aa: CASSLLSGANVLTF
cdr3_nt: TGTGCCAGCAGTCTCCTCTCTGGGGCCAACGTCCTGACTTTC

clone_size: .
j_call: TRBJ1-1
v_call: TRBV4-1
d_call: TRBD1
cdr3_aa: CASSHKPKPGQASLTEAFF
cdr3_nt: TGCGCCAGCAGCCATAAACCCAAACCGGGACAGGCGAGCCTCACTGAAGCTTTCTTT

clone_size: .
j_call: TRBJ2-3
v_call: TRBV5-4
d_call: TRBD1
cdr3_aa: CASSLDRGLTDTQYF
cdr3_nt: TGTGCCAGCAGCCTGGACAGGGGGCTCACAGATACGCAGTATTTT

clone_size: .
j_call: TRBJ1-1
v_call: TRBV6-5
d_call: .
cdr3_aa: CASSRQSSNTEAFF
cdr3_nt: TGTGCCAGCAGCCGACAGTCCTCGAACACTGAAGCTTTCTTT

clone_size: .
j_call: TRBJ1-5
v_call: TRBV2
d_call: TRBD1
cdr3_aa: CASSHKRQGATLSNQPQHF
cdr3_nt: TGTGCCAGCAGCCACAAGCGACAGGGAGCCACTCTAAGCAATCAGCCCCAGCATTTT

clone_size: .
j_call: TRBJ1-5
v_call: TRBV11-2
d_call: .
cdr3_aa: CASSSRTDSNQPQHF
cdr3_nt: TGTGCCAGCAGCTCGCGGACGGATAGCAATCAGCCCCAGCATTTT

clone_size: .
j_call: TRBJ2-6
v_call: TRBV12-5
d_call: TRBD2
cdr3_aa: CASGLVRGGLAGGPGAGANVLTF
cdr3_nt: TGTGCTAGTGGTTTGGTACGAGGAGGACTAGCGGGGGGGCCTGGAGCTGGGGCCAACGTCCTGACTTTC

clone_size: .
j_call: TRBJ2-3
v_call: TRBV9
d_call: TRBD1
cdr3_aa: CASSVEGTGGTDTQYF
cdr3_nt: TGTGCCAGCAGCGTAGAAGGAACAGGGGGCACAGATACGCAGTATTTT

clone_size: .
j_call: TRBJ2-6
v_call: TRBV5-1
d_call: .
cdr3_aa: CASSPEGVPGANVLTF
cdr3_nt: TGCGCCAGCAGCCCTGAAGGGGTCCCTGGGGCCAACGTCCTGACTTTC

clone_size: .
j_call: TRBJ1-5
v_call: TRBV18
d_call: .
cdr3_aa: CASSPTVYSNQPQHF
cdr3_nt: TGTGCCAGCTCACCTACAGTTTATAGCAATCAGCCCCAGCATTTT

clone_size: .
j_call: TRBJ1-5
v_call: TRBV5-1
d_call: .
cdr3_aa: CASSPQPNQPQHF
cdr3_nt: TGCGCCAGCAGCCCACAGCCCAATCAGCCCCAGCATTTT

clone_size: .
j_call: TRBJ1-2
v_call: TRBV6-5
d_call: TRBD1
cdr3_aa: CASSVDRGFSGYTF
cdr3_nt: TGTGCCAGCAGTGTGGACAGGGGATTTAGTGGCTACACCTTC

clone_size: .
j_call: TRBJ2-4
v_call: TRBV5-8
d_call: TRBD2
cdr3_aa: CASSLKTSGGQMRYF
cdr3_nt: TGTGCCAGCAGCTTAAAAACTAGCGGGGGGCAGATGAGGTACTTC

clone_size: .
j_call: TRBJ1-2
v_call: TRBV7-9
d_call: .
cdr3_aa: CASSSSDLGYTF
cdr3_nt: TGTGCCAGCAGCTCCTCGGACTTAGGCTACACCTTC

clone_size: .
j_call: TRBJ1-5
v_call: TRBV6-9
d_call: .
cdr3_aa: CASSYSGVSQPQHF
cdr3_nt: TGTGCCAGCAGTTACTCGGGGGTATCGCAGCCCCAGCATTTT

clone_size: .
j_call: TRBJ2-7
v_call: TRBV7-7
d_call: .
cdr3_aa: CASSFYRVGFYEQYF
cdr3_nt: TGTGCTAGCAGCTTTTACAGGGTTGGGTTCTACGAGCAGTACTTC

clone_size: .
j_call: TRBJ2-3
v_call: TRBV10-3
d_call: .
cdr3_aa: CAISVLAGTDTQYF
cdr3_nt: TGTGCCATCAGTGTTTTAGCGGGCACAGATACGCAGTATTTT

clone_size: .
j_call: TRBJ1-1
v_call: TRBV15
d_call: .
cdr3_aa: CATSRDRPGNTEAFF
cdr3_nt: TGTGCCACCAGCAGAGATCGGCCCGGTAACACTGAAGCTTTCTTT

clone_size: .
j_call: TRBJ2-1
v_call: TRBV29-1
d_call: TRBD1
cdr3_aa: CSVPGTASYNEQFF
cdr3_nt: TGCAGCGTTCCCGGGACAGCCTCCTACAATGAGCAGTTCTTC

clone_size: once
j_call: TRBJ1-5
v_call: TRBV6-5
d_call: .
cdr3_aa: CASSADRNSNQPQHF
cdr3_nt: TGTGCCAGCAGTGCTGACAGGAATAGCAATCAGCCCCAGCATTTT

clone_size: .
j_call: TRBJ1-2
v_call: TRBV6-1
d_call: .
cdr3_aa: CASSSDGYYGYTF
cdr3_nt: TGTGCCAGCAGTTCGGACGGATACTATGGCTACACCTTC